A selection of T cell receptor beta chains follows, all from one sample in a study of response to subunit inactivated influenza vaccine. One entry per CDR3 protein results from TCRdb running MiXCR on the RT-PCR reads. The sample carries around 850,000 distinct CDR3 sequences, 18% recorded once. This material consisted of PBMCs from blood, taken more than 4 days after vaccination. These receptor sequences come from a man in his fifties or sixties who received an inactivated influenza vaccine. The CDR3 runs from the conserved cysteine through the conserved F or W. A D gene is named only where the DNA matches it firmly. Only some rows state a clone size, as once, few, many or a class for expanded clones.

J gene: TRBJ2-7; clone size: NA; V gene: TRBV12-3/TRBV12-4; D gene: TRBD1; CDR3 protein: CASSFRVGQGPYEQYF; CDR3 DNA: TGTGCCAGCAGTTTTAGGGTCGGACAGGGGCCCTACGAGCAGTACTTC
J gene: TRBJ2-3; clone size: once; V gene: TRBV11-2; D gene: TRBD2; CDR3 protein: CASSTSGGAYADTQYF; CDR3 DNA: TGTGCCAGCAGCACTAGCGGGGGGGCCTACGCAGATACGCAGTATTTT
J gene: TRBJ2-7; clone size: few; V gene: TRBV4-1; D gene: NA; CDR3 protein: CASSQGLPSYEQYF; CDR3 DNA: TGCGCCAGCAGCCAGGGACTTCCCTCCTACGAGCAGTACTTC
J gene: TRBJ1-2; clone size: few; V gene: TRBV6-5; D gene: NA; CDR3 protein: CASSSRIDTVRTAGYTF; CDR3 DNA: TGTGCCAGCAGTTCCAGAATAGACACGGTAAGGACGGCTGGCTACACCTTC
J gene: TRBJ2-3; clone size: few; V gene: TRBV6-4; D gene: NA; CDR3 protein: CATRHLDTQYF; CDR3 DNA: TGTGCCACCCGACACTTGGATACGCAGTATTTT
J gene: TRBJ2-7; clone size: NA; V gene: TRBV7-2; D gene: NA; CDR3 protein: CASSFDRGPREQYF; CDR3 DNA: TGTGCCAGCAGCTTCGACCGGGGCCCTCGGGAGCAGTACTTC
J gene: TRBJ2-7; clone size: few; V gene: TRBV27; D gene: TRBD2; CDR3 protein: CASSLSFLAASVGYEQYF; CDR3 DNA: TGTGCCAGCAGTTTATCGTTCCTAGCGGCCTCGGTTGGGTACGAGCAGTACTTC
J gene: TRBJ2-3; clone size: NA; V gene: TRBV28; D gene: NA; CDR3 protein: CASRLTADTQYF; CDR3 DNA: TGTGCCAGCAGGTTGACAGCGGATACGCAGTATTTT
J gene: TRBJ2-3; clone size: many; V gene: TRBV27; D gene: NA; CDR3 protein: CASSLVVTDTQYF; CDR3 DNA: TGTGCCAGCAGTTTAGTGGTCACAGATACGCAGTATTTT
J gene: TRBJ2-7; clone size: NA; V gene: TRBV7-9; D gene: NA; CDR3 protein: CASSLASYSPYEQYF; CDR3 DNA: TGTGCCAGCAGCTTAGCGTCGTACAGCCCCTACGAGCAGTACTTC
J gene: TRBJ2-5; clone size: NA; V gene: TRBV7-6; D gene: TRBD1; CDR3 protein: CASSNTATGVETQYF; CDR3 DNA: TGTGCCAGCAGCAACACCGCAACAGGGGTCGAGACCCAGTACTTC
J gene: TRBJ2-1; clone size: NA; V gene: TRBV5-5; D gene: NA; CDR3 protein: CASSLEHTAINEQFF; CDR3 DNA: TGTGCCAGCAGCTTGGAACACACGGCAATCAATGAGCAGTTCTTC
J gene: TRBJ2-1; clone size: NA; V gene: TRBV5-1; D gene: TRBD1; CDR3 protein: CASSSVGTGINEQFF; CDR3 DNA: TGCGCCAGCAGCTCCGTCGGGACAGGGATAAATGAGCAGTTCTTC
J gene: TRBJ2-6; clone size: NA; V gene: TRBV4-3; D gene: TRBD1; CDR3 protein: CASSQDETGVSGANVLTF; CDR3 DNA: TGCGCCAGCAGCCAAGATGAGACAGGGGTCTCTGGGGCCAACGTCCTGACTTTC
J gene: TRBJ2-7; clone size: NA; V gene: TRBV7-2; D gene: TRBD1; CDR3 protein: CASSPNRDRGYEQYF; CDR3 DNA: TGTGCCAGCAGCCCAAACCGGGACAGGGGCTACGAGCAGTACTTC
J gene: TRBJ2-3; clone size: few; V gene: TRBV12-3/TRBV12-4; D gene: NA; CDR3 protein: CASSLWADQGTDTQYF; CDR3 DNA: TGTGCCAGCAGTTTGTGGGCCGACCAGGGGACAGATACGCAGTATTTT
J gene: TRBJ2-3; clone size: few; V gene: TRBV12-3/TRBV12-4; D gene: NA; CDR3 protein: CASSFGRGLADTQYF; CDR3 DNA: TGTGCCAGCAGTTTTGGGCGGGGGCTTGCAGATACGCAGTATTTT
J gene: TRBJ2-3; clone size: NA; V gene: TRBV5-1; D gene: NA; CDR3 protein: CASKGDADTQYF; CDR3 DNA: TGCGCCAGCAAAGGGGATGCAGATACGCAGTATTTT
J gene: TRBJ1-3; clone size: NA; V gene: TRBV7-3; D gene: NA; CDR3 protein: CASSPDMGDTIYF; CDR3 DNA: TGTGCCAGCAGCCCCGACATGGGGGACACCATATATTTT
J gene: TRBJ1-6; clone size: few; V gene: TRBV4-3; D gene: NA; CDR3 protein: CASSQDLGGSPRPLHF; CDR3 DNA: TGCGCCAGCAGCCAAGATCTTGGCGGATCTCCTAGACCCCTCCACTTT
J gene: TRBJ1-5; clone size: many; V gene: TRBV12-3/TRBV12-4; D gene: NA; CDR3 protein: CASSTHRDQPQHF; CDR3 DNA: TGTGCCAGCAGTACTCACAGGGATCAGCCCCAGCATTTT
J gene: TRBJ2-7; clone size: many; V gene: TRBV27; D gene: NA; CDR3 protein: CASSDFGRDYEQYF; CDR3 DNA: TGTGCCAGCAGTGACTTCGGTAGGGACTACGAGCAGTACTTC
J gene: TRBJ2-1; clone size: many; V gene: TRBV6-5; D gene: NA; CDR3 protein: CASSLTGGGGNEQFF; CDR3 DNA: TGTGCCAGCAGTTTAACAGGGGGAGGGGGCAATGAGCAGTTCTTC
J gene: TRBJ2-7; clone size: NA; V gene: TRBV7-9; D gene: NA; CDR3 protein: CASSYTGTSYEQYF; CDR3 DNA: TGTGCCAGCAGCTATACAGGGACCTCCTACGAGCAGTACTTC
J gene: TRBJ2-7; clone size: NA; V gene: TRBV5-1; D gene: NA; CDR3 protein: CASSLGFTGSYEQYF; CDR3 DNA: TGCGCCAGCAGCTTGGGTTTCACAGGGTCCTACGAGCAGTACTTC
J gene: TRBJ1-1; clone size: few; V gene: TRBV6-1; D gene: NA; CDR3 protein: CASRPFGLGDIGLEAFF; CDR3 DNA: TGTGCCAGCAGACCATTCGGCCTGGGGGACATCGGCCTAGAAGCTTTCTTT
J gene: TRBJ2-2; clone size: NA; V gene: TRBV7-2; D gene: TRBD2; CDR3 protein: CASSLALLLAGSGELFF; CDR3 DNA: TGTGCCAGCAGCTTAGCGCTACTTCTAGCGGGGTCCGGGGAGCTGTTTTTT
J gene: TRBJ1-3; clone size: NA; V gene: TRBV12-3/TRBV12-4; D gene: NA; CDR3 protein: CASSLLAMQGGNTIYF; CDR3 DNA: TGTGCCAGCAGTTTACTGGCCATGCAGGGAGGAAACACCATATATTTT
J gene: TRBJ1-1; clone size: many; V gene: TRBV6-2/TRBV6-3; D gene: NA; CDR3 protein: CASNNWDTEAFF; CDR3 DNA: TGTGCCAGCAATAATTGGGACACTGAAGCTTTCTTT
J gene: TRBJ2-3; clone size: NA; V gene: TRBV10-3; D gene: TRBD2; CDR3 protein: CAISDGAGEAYTQYF; CDR3 DNA: TGTGCCATCAGTGACGGCGCGGGGGAAGCCTATACGCAGTATTTT
J gene: TRBJ2-5; clone size: few; V gene: TRBV6-2/TRBV6-3; D gene: NA; CDR3 protein: CASSYSVLGLQNKETQYF; CDR3 DNA: TGTGCCAGCAGTTACTCGGTTCTGGGACTGCAGAACAAAGAGACCCAGTACTTC
J gene: TRBJ2-1; clone size: few; V gene: TRBV20-1; D gene: NA; CDR3 protein: CSKEFNNEQFF; CDR3 DNA: TGCAGTAAGGAGTTCAACAATGAGCAGTTCTTC
J gene: TRBJ1-2; clone size: few; V gene: TRBV24-1; D gene: NA; CDR3 protein: CATSDGGRGYYGYTF; CDR3 DNA: TGTGCCACCAGTGATGGCGGGCGGGGCTACTATGGCTACACCTTC
J gene: TRBJ2-1; clone size: few; V gene: TRBV9; D gene: TRBD2; CDR3 protein: CASSVAGGNSYNEQFF; CDR3 DNA: TGTGCCAGCAGCGTAGCGGGAGGGAACTCCTACAATGAGCAGTTCTTC
J gene: TRBJ2-2; clone size: few; V gene: TRBV6-2/TRBV6-3; D gene: TRBD1; CDR3 protein: CASSYVQGQGNTGELFF; CDR3 DNA: TGTGCCAGCAGTTACGTCCAGGGACAGGGGAACACCGGGGAGCTGTTTTTT
J gene: TRBJ2-1; clone size: NA; V gene: TRBV9; D gene: NA; CDR3 protein: CASSAGFRLPSGNSNEQFF; CDR3 DNA: TGTGCCAGCAGCGCCGGTTTTCGCCTCCCTAGTGGTAACTCAAATGAGCAGTTCTTC
J gene: TRBJ2-7; clone size: NA; V gene: TRBV29-1; D gene: NA; CDR3 protein: CSVTGTTYEQYF; CDR3 DNA: TGCAGCGTGACCGGGACAACCTACGAGCAGTACTTC
J gene: TRBJ2-7; clone size: few; V gene: TRBV20-1; D gene: TRBD2; CDR3 protein: CSALRLAGARNEQYF; CDR3 DNA: TGCAGTGCCCTCAGACTAGCGGGGGCCCGCAACGAGCAGTACTTC
J gene: TRBJ2-3; clone size: NA; V gene: TRBV20-1; D gene: NA; CDR3 protein: CSAGRTDTQYF; CDR3 DNA: TGCAGTGCCGGTCGGACAGATACGCAGTATTTT
J gene: TRBJ2-7; clone size: few; V gene: TRBV7-9; D gene: NA; CDR3 protein: CASTTGRYEQYF; CDR3 DNA: TGTGCCAGCACCACCGGACGGTACGAGCAGTACTTC
J gene: TRBJ2-3; clone size: few; V gene: TRBV7-3; D gene: TRBD1; CDR3 protein: CASSKTGGGTDTQYF; CDR3 DNA: TGTGCCAGCAGCAAGACAGGGGGCGGCACAGATACGCAGTATTTT
J gene: TRBJ2-1; clone size: few; V gene: TRBV4-1; D gene: TRBD2; CDR3 protein: CASRQPGGYNEQFF; CDR3 DNA: TGCGCCAGCAGACAACCCGGGGGGTACAATGAGCAGTTCTTC
J gene: TRBJ2-2; clone size: NA; V gene: TRBV9; D gene: NA; CDR3 protein: CASSVARAGELFF; CDR3 DNA: TGTGCCAGCAGCGTAGCTAGGGCCGGGGAGCTGTTTTTT
J gene: TRBJ2-3; clone size: NA; V gene: TRBV9; D gene: NA; CDR3 protein: CASSTLADTTDTQYF; CDR3 DNA: TGTGCCAGCTCAACATTAGCGGATACCACAGATACGCAGTATTTT
J gene: TRBJ2-4; clone size: NA; V gene: TRBV6-1; D gene: NA; CDR3 protein: CASTFDRKNIQYF; CDR3 DNA: TGTGCCAGCACCTTCGACAGGAAAAACATTCAGTACTTC
J gene: TRBJ2-2; clone size: NA; V gene: TRBV7-6; D gene: NA; CDR3 protein: CASSFDPKFANTGELFF; CDR3 DNA: TGTGCCAGCAGCTTCGACCCCAAATTCGCTAACACCGGGGAGCTGTTTTTT
J gene: TRBJ1-5; clone size: few; V gene: TRBV27; D gene: TRBD1; CDR3 protein: CASRRQGAYSNQPQHF; CDR3 DNA: TGTGCCAGCAGAAGACAGGGGGCCTATAGCAATCAGCCCCAGCATTTT
J gene: TRBJ2-2; clone size: few; V gene: TRBV12-3/TRBV12-4; D gene: NA; CDR3 protein: CASSPLPLLPVAGELFF; CDR3 DNA: TGTGCCAGCAGCCCGCTACCTTTACTGCCGGTCGCCGGGGAGCTGTTTTTT
J gene: TRBJ2-1; clone size: NA; V gene: TRBV11-2; D gene: NA; CDR3 protein: CASTTRTYNEQFF; CDR3 DNA: TGTGCCAGCACCACCCGGACCTACAATGAGCAGTTCTTC
J gene: TRBJ1-4; clone size: NA; V gene: TRBV28; D gene: NA; CDR3 protein: CASSLLQGQSEKLFF; CDR3 DNA: TGTGCCAGCAGTTTATTACAGGGTCAATCTGAAAAACTGTTTTTT
J gene: TRBJ1-5; clone size: few; V gene: TRBV15; D gene: NA; CDR3 protein: CATSRVIDSNQPQHF; CDR3 DNA: TGTGCCACCAGCAGAGTTATAGATAGCAATCAGCCCCAGCATTTT
J gene: TRBJ1-1; clone size: many; V gene: TRBV6-5; D gene: TRBD1; CDR3 protein: CASSYSRDSSFEAFF; CDR3 DNA: TGTGCCAGCAGTTACTCTAGGGACAGTTCATTTGAAGCTTTCTTT